This is a list of T cell receptor beta chains from one sample in a study of T cells in Graves' hyperthyroidism and ophthalmopathy. Via MiXCR, TCRdb re-called the multiplex PCR reads, giving one row per CDR3 protein. The sample carries a few hundred thousand distinct CDR3 sequences, around 18% recorded once. Sequencing was performed on blood. The receptors were gathered from a man aged 18-30 years with Graves' ophthalmopathy. CDR3s include the opening cysteine and the closing phenylalanine or tryptophan. The order of the fields is V gene, J gene, clone size, D gene, CDR3 DNA, CDR3 protein. A D gene is named only where the DNA matches it firmly. Clone size is shown for a subset of rows, as once, few, many or a class of expanded clone.

v_call: TRBV5-4
j_call: TRBJ2-2
clone_size: NA
d_call: NA
cdr3_nt: TGTGCCAGCAGCCCCGACTCAGGAACCGGGGAGCTGTTTTTT
cdr3_aa: CASSPDSGTGELFF

v_call: TRBV4-1
j_call: TRBJ2-7
clone_size: few
d_call: NA
cdr3_nt: TGCGCCAGCAGCCAAGTCGGGACGGCCCGCGAGCAGTACTTC
cdr3_aa: CASSQVGTAREQYF

v_call: TRBV10-3
j_call: TRBJ2-7
clone_size: many
d_call: NA
cdr3_nt: TGTGCCATCAGTGAGTCTGTCGGACAGGGAGGGAACGAGCAGTACTTC
cdr3_aa: CAISESVGQGGNEQYF

v_call: TRBV6-1
j_call: TRBJ2-1
clone_size: many
d_call: NA
cdr3_nt: TGTGCCAGCACCATAGGACCGTCCTCCTACAATGAGCAGTTCTTC
cdr3_aa: CASTIGPSSYNEQFF

v_call: TRBV6-2/TRBV6-3
j_call: TRBJ1-2
clone_size: many
d_call: NA
cdr3_nt: TGTGCCAGCAACATACAGGGAGGCTATGGCTACACCTTC
cdr3_aa: CASNIQGGYGYTF

v_call: TRBV2
j_call: TRBJ2-7
clone_size: many
d_call: NA
cdr3_nt: TGTGCCAGCAGTGTTACAGGGAGGGAGTTTGACTACGAGCAGTACTTC
cdr3_aa: CASSVTGREFDYEQYF

v_call: TRBV6-1
j_call: TRBJ1-2
clone_size: many
d_call: NA
cdr3_nt: TGTGCCAGCAGTGGACTCCAGGGAGGGCTTGGCTACACCTTC
cdr3_aa: CASSGLQGGLGYTF

v_call: TRBV20-1
j_call: TRBJ2-5
clone_size: few
d_call: NA
cdr3_nt: TGCAGTGCTAGCGGGGGAGATCAAGAGACCCAGTACTTC
cdr3_aa: CSASGGDQETQYF

v_call: TRBV19
j_call: TRBJ1-2
clone_size: few
d_call: TRBD1
cdr3_nt: TGTGCCTGCCGCCGGGACAGGGTATACACCTTC
cdr3_aa: CACRRDRVYTF

v_call: TRBV9
j_call: TRBJ1-2
clone_size: many
d_call: TRBD1
cdr3_nt: TGTGCCAGCAGGGACAGGGGAGATGGCTACACCTTC
cdr3_aa: CASRDRGDGYTF

v_call: TRBV19
j_call: TRBJ2-3
clone_size: NA
d_call: NA
cdr3_nt: TGTGCCAGCACCGCCAGGGGAGGCACAGATACGCAGTATTTT
cdr3_aa: CASTARGGTDTQYF

v_call: TRBV7-9
j_call: TRBJ2-7
clone_size: few
d_call: TRBD1
cdr3_nt: TGTGCCAGCAGCACACACCCCCCCGGGACAGTTTCTATTTCCTACGAGCAGTACTTC
cdr3_aa: CASSTHPPGTVSISYEQYF

v_call: TRBV24-1
j_call: TRBJ2-2
clone_size: NA
d_call: NA
cdr3_nt: TGTGCCACCAGTGCCTTGACGAACGGGGAGCTGTTTTTT
cdr3_aa: CATSALTNGELFF

v_call: TRBV27
j_call: TRBJ2-7
clone_size: many
d_call: NA
cdr3_nt: TGTGCCAGCAGTTCCTACAGGGACTCCTACGAGCAGTACTTC
cdr3_aa: CASSSYRDSYEQYF

v_call: TRBV24-1
j_call: TRBJ1-2
clone_size: many
d_call: NA
cdr3_nt: TGTGCCACCAGTGAAACCGGGACGGGGATCTATGGCTACACCTTC
cdr3_aa: CATSETGTGIYGYTF

v_call: TRBV7-8
j_call: TRBJ1-1
clone_size: many
d_call: NA
cdr3_nt: TGTGCCAGCAGCCGGGGGCCCGACACTGAAGCTTTCTTT
cdr3_aa: CASSRGPDTEAFF

v_call: TRBV5-1
j_call: TRBJ1-1
clone_size: many
d_call: NA
cdr3_nt: TGCGCCAGCAGCTTGGGACCCCCCATCACTGAAGCTTTCTTT
cdr3_aa: CASSLGPPITEAFF

v_call: TRBV9
j_call: TRBJ2-1
clone_size: few
d_call: NA
cdr3_nt: TGTGCCAGCAGCATAAAGACTAATGAGCAGTTCTTC
cdr3_aa: CASSIKTNEQFF

v_call: TRBV5-1
j_call: TRBJ2-1
clone_size: many
d_call: TRBD2
cdr3_nt: TGCGCCAGCAGCTTGGGCGGGGGGCTCTACAATGAGCAGTTCTTC
cdr3_aa: CASSLGGGLYNEQFF

v_call: TRBV7-8
j_call: TRBJ2-2
clone_size: NA
d_call: TRBD1
cdr3_nt: TGTGCCAGCAGCTTAGAGCACAGGGGGAACACCGGGGAGCTGTTTTTT
cdr3_aa: CASSLEHRGNTGELFF

v_call: TRBV5-6
j_call: TRBJ2-4
clone_size: few
d_call: NA
cdr3_nt: TGTGCCAGCGGGGGCTGGCCCAAAAACATTCAGTACTTC
cdr3_aa: CASGGWPKNIQYF

v_call: TRBV20-1
j_call: TRBJ1-1
clone_size: many
d_call: NA
cdr3_nt: TGCAGTGCTAGAGATCGGGCAGTGGAAGTTGAAGCTTTCTTT
cdr3_aa: CSARDRAVEVEAFF

v_call: TRBV24-1
j_call: TRBJ2-5
clone_size: many
d_call: NA
cdr3_nt: TGTGCCACCAGTGATTTAGAGGACCTCCAGTACTTC
cdr3_aa: CATSDLEDLQYF

v_call: TRBV6-1
j_call: TRBJ2-7
clone_size: many
d_call: NA
cdr3_nt: TGTGCCAGCAGTGAAGCTACCGGGGGGCCTACCTACGAGCAGTACTTC
cdr3_aa: CASSEATGGPTYEQYF

v_call: TRBV11-2
j_call: TRBJ2-3
clone_size: many
d_call: TRBD2
cdr3_nt: TGTGCCAGCAGCTCCTTAGCGGGGCAGACAGATACGCAGTATTTT
cdr3_aa: CASSSLAGQTDTQYF

v_call: TRBV18
j_call: TRBJ2-1
clone_size: many
d_call: NA
cdr3_nt: TGTGCCAGCTCACCAGGTCGGCAGGTCGGTCACAATGAGCAGTTCTTC
cdr3_aa: CASSPGRQVGHNEQFF

v_call: TRBV20-1
j_call: TRBJ2-7
clone_size: many
d_call: NA
cdr3_nt: TGCAGTGCTAGAGAGCCGACAGTACCCCCCTACGAGCAGTACTTC
cdr3_aa: CSAREPTVPPYEQYF

v_call: TRBV3-1
j_call: TRBJ1-6
clone_size: NA
d_call: NA
cdr3_nt: TGTGCCAGCAGCTACTCCCAGGGGCTGGATTCACCCCTCCACTTT
cdr3_aa: CASSYSQGLDSPLHF

v_call: TRBV2
j_call: TRBJ1-4
clone_size: many
d_call: TRBD1
cdr3_nt: TGTGCCACCCAGGGACAGCCTAATGAAAAACTGTTTTTT
cdr3_aa: CATQGQPNEKLFF

v_call: TRBV4-2
j_call: TRBJ1-6
clone_size: NA
d_call: NA
cdr3_nt: TGTGCCAGCAGCCAACCGCTGGGGGGTCGATACTCACCCCTCCACTTT
cdr3_aa: CASSQPLGGRYSPLHF

v_call: TRBV13
j_call: TRBJ1-1
clone_size: many
d_call: NA
cdr3_nt: TGTGCCAGCAGCACCAGACAGTACCAGAACACTGAAGCTTTCTTT
cdr3_aa: CASSTRQYQNTEAFF

v_call: TRBV5-4
j_call: TRBJ2-7
clone_size: few
d_call: NA
cdr3_nt: TGTGCCAGCAGCATGGGGACTGGGGCCTACGAGCAGTACTTC
cdr3_aa: CASSMGTGAYEQYF

v_call: TRBV18
j_call: TRBJ2-7
clone_size: few
d_call: NA
cdr3_nt: TGTGCCAGCTCACCACCCTTAAGACCCAAGCAGTACTTC
cdr3_aa: CASSPPLRPKQYF

v_call: TRBV5-1
j_call: TRBJ2-3
clone_size: NA
d_call: NA
cdr3_nt: TGCGCCAGCAGCTGGGAGGGGGCAACAGATACGCAGTATTTT
cdr3_aa: CASSWEGATDTQYF

v_call: TRBV20-1
j_call: TRBJ1-1
clone_size: NA
d_call: NA
cdr3_nt: TGCAGTGCTAGAGCATTCCCGGGGGCGCACACTGAAGCTTTCTTT
cdr3_aa: CSARAFPGAHTEAFF

v_call: TRBV6-1
j_call: TRBJ2-1
clone_size: NA
d_call: TRBD1
cdr3_nt: TGTGCCAGCAGCCCCCCCACCGGGACAGGGGGTCACAATGAGCAGTTCTTC
cdr3_aa: CASSPPTGTGGHNEQFF

v_call: TRBV6-1
j_call: TRBJ1-6
clone_size: NA
d_call: NA
cdr3_nt: TGTGCCAGCAGTTATTCCGGGAATAATTCACCCCTCCACTTT
cdr3_aa: CASSYSGNNSPLHF

v_call: TRBV5-1
j_call: TRBJ2-3
clone_size: many
d_call: NA
cdr3_nt: TGCGCCAGCAGCCTCCGCCCCGGGGACCCAGTCACAGATACGCAGTATTTT
cdr3_aa: CASSLRPGDPVTDTQYF

v_call: TRBV27
j_call: TRBJ1-1
clone_size: many
d_call: NA
cdr3_nt: TGTGCCAGCAGTTTATTAAGGGGTACTGAAGCTTTCTTT
cdr3_aa: CASSLLRGTEAFF

v_call: TRBV27
j_call: TRBJ1-1
clone_size: many
d_call: NA
cdr3_nt: TGTGCCAGCAGTTTGAATGGGGTTGGGATAACTGAAGCTTTCTTT
cdr3_aa: CASSLNGVGITEAFF

v_call: TRBV19
j_call: TRBJ2-3
clone_size: few
d_call: NA
cdr3_nt: TGTGCCAGTAGTATAATTTGGGGCACAGATACGCAGTATTTT
cdr3_aa: CASSIIWGTDTQYF

v_call: TRBV9
j_call: TRBJ2-1
clone_size: NA
d_call: TRBD2
cdr3_nt: TGTGCCAGCAGCACCCGACTAGCGGGGGGTCAACACGATGAGCAGTTCTTC
cdr3_aa: CASSTRLAGGQHDEQFF

v_call: TRBV20-1
j_call: TRBJ2-1
clone_size: many
d_call: NA
cdr3_nt: TGCAGTGCTAGTGGCACTATTGTACAAGAGCAGTTCTTC
cdr3_aa: CSASGTIVQEQFF

v_call: TRBV10-3
j_call: TRBJ1-1
clone_size: NA
d_call: TRBD1
cdr3_nt: TGTGCCATCAGGGAACAGGGGTACGACACTGAAGCTTTCTTT
cdr3_aa: CAIREQGYDTEAFF

v_call: TRBV12-3/TRBV12-4
j_call: TRBJ1-2
clone_size: many
d_call: NA
cdr3_nt: TGTGCCAGCAGTTTAGCAGGCTATGGCTACACCTTC
cdr3_aa: CASSLAGYGYTF

v_call: TRBV4-1
j_call: TRBJ2-5
clone_size: many
d_call: NA
cdr3_nt: TGCGCCAGCAGCCAAGATGGGCAACAGGGAGGAGAGACCCAGTACTTC
cdr3_aa: CASSQDGQQGGETQYF

v_call: TRBV6-1
j_call: TRBJ2-1
clone_size: NA
d_call: TRBD2
cdr3_nt: TGTGCCAGCAGTGCACTAGCGGGGGGCCTCCTTTCCAACAATGAGCAGTTCTTC
cdr3_aa: CASSALAGGLLSNNEQFF

v_call: TRBV24-1
j_call: TRBJ1-2
clone_size: many
d_call: TRBD1
cdr3_nt: TGTGCCACCAGTGATCCCCTCCGGGACAGGGGGAACTATGGCTACACCTTC
cdr3_aa: CATSDPLRDRGNYGYTF

v_call: TRBV9
j_call: TRBJ2-6
clone_size: NA
d_call: NA
cdr3_nt: TGTGCCAGCAGCGCCCCCAGGGGATCAGGGGCCAACGTCCTGACTTTC
cdr3_aa: CASSAPRGSGANVLTF

v_call: TRBV11-2
j_call: TRBJ2-5
clone_size: many
d_call: TRBD2
cdr3_nt: TGTGCCAGCAGCGTTAGCGGGGGGGTAAAGACCCAGTACTTC
cdr3_aa: CASSVSGGVKTQYF

v_call: TRBV12-3/TRBV12-4
j_call: TRBJ1-5
clone_size: NA
d_call: NA
cdr3_nt: TGTGCCAGCACCCGAGGGCTTGGCAATCAGCCCCAGCATTTT
cdr3_aa: CASTRGLGNQPQHF

v_call: TRBV29-1
j_call: TRBJ2-7
clone_size: few
d_call: NA
cdr3_nt: TGCAGCGTTGTCGGGGAAACCTACGAGCAGTACTTC
cdr3_aa: CSVVGETYEQYF

v_call: TRBV7-8
j_call: TRBJ2-1
clone_size: many
d_call: NA
cdr3_nt: TGTGCCAGCAGCTCTGATTTCCGGGGTGAGCAGTTCTTC
cdr3_aa: CASSSDFRGEQFF

v_call: TRBV18
j_call: TRBJ1-1
clone_size: many
d_call: NA
cdr3_nt: TGTGCCAGCTCACCCCGGACCGAGAACACTGAAGCTTTCTTT
cdr3_aa: CASSPRTENTEAFF

v_call: TRBV5-1
j_call: TRBJ1-1
clone_size: NA
d_call: NA
cdr3_nt: TGCGCCAGCAGCTCAGGACACGGGAACACTGAAGCTTTCTTT
cdr3_aa: CASSSGHGNTEAFF